This entry lists 22 T cell receptor beta chains sequenced from one sample in a study of blood T cell repertoires in COVID-19. Using immunoSEQ multiplex PCR, the repertoire was profiled, and TCRdb retains in-frame clones only, with some absent. The sample shows 100,000 to 150,000 clones, roughly 69% of them seen only once. The material sequenced was peripheral blood. Every receptor here comes from a woman in her 70s with acute or convalescent COVID-19.

This clone has only one observation. The chain joins TRBV6-6 to TRBJ2-5; 8 positions match TRBD1. The CDR3 sequence is 13 residues long. V gave up 7 bases and J gave up 5 bases; unmatched junction bases: 6. In germline, CDR1 is MNHNY, CDR2 SVGAGI (reference sequence). The CDR3 DNA follows: TGTGCCAGCATGTTCAGGGGGCGGGAGACCCAGTACTTC. Its protein product is CASMFRGRETQYF.

V is TRBV5-6 and J is TRBJ1-3; D is unclear. The V end was cut by 1 base, the J end by 6 bases, with 11 bases between. Looked up from germline, CDR1 is SGHDT and CDR2 is YYEEEE. This CDR3 has 14 residues. DNA of the CDR3: TGTGCCAGCAGCTTGTCCGCAGTCGCAAACACCATATATTTT. Translation: CASSLSAVANTIYF.

The V gene is TRBV7-6, the J gene TRBJ2-7; 12 bases map to TRBD1. The CDR3 loop spans 16 amino acids. Germline CDR1 SGHVS, CDR2 FNYEAQ. Losses at the gene ends were 5 bases for V and 5 bases for J; bases not matched to a gene: 10. The CDR3 sequence is CASSRTPGQGAHEQYF. CDR3 bases: TGTGCCAGCAGCCGAACGCCGGGACAGGGGGCCCACGAGCAGTACTTC.

The chain carries TRBV5-1 and TRBJ2-1; 7 nucleotides agree with TRBD2. With 4 bases clipped from V and 9 bases from J, the junction kept 4 bases outside the gene matches. This CDR3 spans 12 amino acids. Germline V gene sequence: CDR1 SGHRS, CDR2 YFSETQ. CDR3 sequence: CASSREGFEQFF. CDR3 coding DNA: TGCGCCAGCAGCAGGGAGGGCTTTGAGCAGTTCTTC.

The rearrangement uses TRBV24-1 and TRBJ2-1; 10 bases are shared with TRBD1. The germline gives CDR1 KGHDR, CDR2 SFDVKD. The CDR3 has 16 amino acids. The ends lost 3 bases at V and 7 bases at J; junction bases unmatched: 8. This chain's CDR3 is CATSDGTGVKTNEQFF. The CDR3 DNA sequence: TGTGCCACCAGTGATGGGACAGGGGTGAAGACGAATGAGCAGTTCTTC.

The chain joins TRBV9 to TRBJ2-1; 10 bases are a match to TRBD2. After removal of 4 bases from V and 6 bases from J, the junction contained 13 bases not matched to a gene. The CDR3 sequence is 17 residues long. Germline loops: CDR1 SGDLS, CDR2 YYNGEE. DNA of the CDR3: TGTGCCAGCAGCCTCCGAGGGACAGCGGGAGGGGGCAATGAGCAGTTCTTC. It translates to CASSLRGTAGGGNEQFF.

This chain uses TRBV19 with TRBJ2-4; TRBD1 agrees at 7 bases. Germline V lookup: CDR1 LNHDA, CDR2 SQIVND (reference sequence). The V segment lost 3 bases and the J segment 8 bases; nucleotides outside the gene matches: 4. The CDR3 has 13 amino acids. The CDR3 loop is CASSIDRDDIQYF. For the CDR3, the DNA is TGTGCCAGTAGTATCGACAGGGATGACATTCAGTACTTC.

CDR3 in amino acids: CAISDSLWAGYTF. The CDR3 region has the DNA TGTGCCATCAGTGATTCATTATGGGCAGGCTACACCTTC. The chain couples TRBV10-3 to TRBJ1-2, with no clear D. This CDR3 has 13 residues. Per the germline V gene, CDR1 is ENHRY and CDR2 is SYGVKD. The V and J ends lost 3 bases and 8 bases respectively, with 13 bases between them.

The rearrangement uses TRBV7-2 and TRBJ1-5; D not resolved. The V and J ends lost 2 bases and 7 bases respectively, with 12 bases between them. This CDR3 spans 14 amino acids. From germline, CDR1 is SGHTA and CDR2 FQGNSA. CDR3 region: CASSLNPGTQPQHF. As DNA, the CDR3 is TGTGCCAGCAGCTTAAATCCGGGTACGCAGCCCCAGCATTTT.

This rearrangement joins TRBV7-6 to TRBJ1-6, with D uncertain. Germline CDR1 and CDR2: SGHVS and FNYEAQ. The V end was cut by 0 bases, the J end by 8 bases, with 5 bases between. CDR3 length: 13 amino acids. The CDR3 sequence: CASSLALDSPLHF. In DNA, the CDR3 is TGTGCCAGCAGCTTAGCGCTAGATTCACCCCTCCACTTT.

V is TRBV7-9 and J is TRBJ2-1; possible D gene TRBD2, 6 bases. V was pared by 1 base and J by 6 bases, with 13 bases between. Germline loops: CDR1 SEHNR, CDR2 FQNEAQ (reference sequence). There are 15 residues in the CDR3. The CDR3 DNA is TGTGCCAGCAGCTTAGAAGGGGTGGGAGGCAATGAGCAGTTCTTC. This codes for CASSLEGVGGNEQFF.

The chain combines TRBV4-3 with TRBJ2-1, with 12 nucleotides matching TRBD2. This CDR3 has 16 amino acids. CDR1 LGHNA and CDR2 YSLEER come from the germline V gene. V shed 1 base, J shed 8 bases, and the junction held 6 bases outside the gene matches. In DNA form, the CDR3 reads TGCGCCAGCAGCCAAGTACTAGCGGGGGGTTACCATGAGCAGTTCTTC. It specifies CASSQVLAGGYHEQFF.

This clone was counted a few times. The chain links TRBV5-6 to TRBJ1-2; 10 nucleotides line up with TRBD1. V gave up 0 bases and J gave up 1 base; unmatched junction bases: 3. This CDR3 comprises 16 residues. Germline CDR1 is SGHDT and CDR2 is YYEEEE. As DNA, the CDR3 is TGTGCCAGCAGCTTGGGGGGACAGGGGTATAACTATGGCTACACCTTC. Translation: CASSLGGQGYNYGYTF.

This clone was counted ten times or more. V usage is TRBV10-2 and J usage is TRBJ2-7; 8 bases match TRBD2. V gave up 4 bases and J gave up 1 base; unmatched junction bases: 6. Germline V gene lookup returns CDR1 WSHSY and CDR2 SAAADI. The CDR3 runs to 15 residues. The CDR3: CASSASGSGSYEQYF. The CDR3, as DNA: TGCGCCAGCAGTGCGAGCGGGAGTGGTTCCTACGAGCAGTACTTC.

The chain uses TRBV5-1 and TRBJ1-2; D possibly corresponds to TRBD1 (5 bases). Trimming stripped 0 bases from V and 4 bases from J, with 10 bases between. Germline V gives CDR1 SGHRS, CDR2 YFSETQ. CDR3 length: 14 amino acids. The CDR3 loop is CASSLGQWPYGYTF. For the CDR3, the DNA is TGCGCCAGCAGCTTGGGACAGTGGCCCTATGGCTACACCTTC.

This chain connects TRBV4-3 to TRBJ1-1; D is unclear. With 4 bases removed from V and 6 bases from J, the gap between germline ends came to 18 bases. Germline V lookup: CDR1 LGHNA, CDR2 YSLEER. This CDR3 comprises 15 residues. The CDR3 sequence is CASSPSTSAIAEAFF. In DNA, the CDR3 is TGCGCCAGCAGCCCATCGACATCCGCGATCGCTGAAGCTTTCTTT.

The chain couples TRBV7-2 to TRBJ1-5, with 7 bases identical to TRBD1. The germline V gene has CDR1 SGHTA and CDR2 FQGNSA. V shed 1 base, J shed 4 bases, and the junction held 1 base outside the gene matches. The CDR3 is 14 residues long. The CDR3, as DNA: TGTGCCAGCAGCTTAGGGGGACAGAATCAGCCCCAGCATTTT. Translation gives CASSLGGQNQPQHF.

The chain uses TRBV28 and TRBJ2-3; 13 bases line up with TRBD2. After removal of 5 bases from V and 2 bases from J, the junction contained 13 bases not matched to a gene. The CDR3 consists of 19 residues. The V gene's germline CDR1 is MDHEN and CDR2 SYDVKM. The CDR3 loop is CASSLGLAGVGAHTDTQYF. Written as DNA, the CDR3 is TGTGCCAGCAGTCTCGGACTAGCGGGAGTCGGCGCACACACAGATACGCAGTATTTT.

This clone has only one observation. This chain joins TRBV25-1 and TRBJ2-7, with 9 bases that match TRBD1. Germline loops: CDR1 MGHDK, CDR2 SYGVNS. Unmatched junction bases numbered 9, after V lost 4 bases and J lost 5 bases. This CDR3 is 15 amino acids long. DNA for the CDR3: TGTGCCAGCAGTGTCCAGGACAGGGGTCGACACGAGCAGTACTTC. Protein sequence: CASSVQDRGRHEQYF.

This clone appeared a few times. The gene calls are TRBV4-3 and TRBJ2-1; D gene unclear. The CDR3 is 14 amino acids. CDR1 is LGHNA, CDR2 YSLEER, per germline. The germline V and J ends were trimmed by 0 bases and 7 bases, with 10 bases remaining between them. This chain's CDR3 is CASSQEYLSNEQFF. DNA of the CDR3: TGCGCCAGCAGCCAAGAGTACTTATCTAATGAGCAGTTCTTC.

The chain employs TRBV28 and TRBJ1-4, with 10 bases aligning to TRBD1. This CDR3 region has 16 residues. Germline trimming cut 4 bases from V and 3 bases from J; bases unmatched to any gene: 5. From germline, CDR1 is MDHEN and CDR2 SYDVKM. The CDR3 DNA reads TGTGCCAGCAGTTCATTCGGACAGGGGGCTAATGAAAAACTGTTTTTT. Its protein is CASSSFGQGANEKLFF.

This rearrangement joins TRBV6-5 to TRBJ1-5; the D gene is possibly TRBD1 (6 bases). Between the trimmed V and J ends, which lost 7 bases and 4 bases, there was a span of 14 bases. The V gene's germline CDR1 is MNHEY and CDR2 SVGAGI. There are 14 residues in the CDR3. The CDR3 region is CASTPPGVNQPQHF. In DNA form, the CDR3 reads TGTGCCAGCACCCCTCCAGGGGTGAATCAGCCCCAGCATTTT.